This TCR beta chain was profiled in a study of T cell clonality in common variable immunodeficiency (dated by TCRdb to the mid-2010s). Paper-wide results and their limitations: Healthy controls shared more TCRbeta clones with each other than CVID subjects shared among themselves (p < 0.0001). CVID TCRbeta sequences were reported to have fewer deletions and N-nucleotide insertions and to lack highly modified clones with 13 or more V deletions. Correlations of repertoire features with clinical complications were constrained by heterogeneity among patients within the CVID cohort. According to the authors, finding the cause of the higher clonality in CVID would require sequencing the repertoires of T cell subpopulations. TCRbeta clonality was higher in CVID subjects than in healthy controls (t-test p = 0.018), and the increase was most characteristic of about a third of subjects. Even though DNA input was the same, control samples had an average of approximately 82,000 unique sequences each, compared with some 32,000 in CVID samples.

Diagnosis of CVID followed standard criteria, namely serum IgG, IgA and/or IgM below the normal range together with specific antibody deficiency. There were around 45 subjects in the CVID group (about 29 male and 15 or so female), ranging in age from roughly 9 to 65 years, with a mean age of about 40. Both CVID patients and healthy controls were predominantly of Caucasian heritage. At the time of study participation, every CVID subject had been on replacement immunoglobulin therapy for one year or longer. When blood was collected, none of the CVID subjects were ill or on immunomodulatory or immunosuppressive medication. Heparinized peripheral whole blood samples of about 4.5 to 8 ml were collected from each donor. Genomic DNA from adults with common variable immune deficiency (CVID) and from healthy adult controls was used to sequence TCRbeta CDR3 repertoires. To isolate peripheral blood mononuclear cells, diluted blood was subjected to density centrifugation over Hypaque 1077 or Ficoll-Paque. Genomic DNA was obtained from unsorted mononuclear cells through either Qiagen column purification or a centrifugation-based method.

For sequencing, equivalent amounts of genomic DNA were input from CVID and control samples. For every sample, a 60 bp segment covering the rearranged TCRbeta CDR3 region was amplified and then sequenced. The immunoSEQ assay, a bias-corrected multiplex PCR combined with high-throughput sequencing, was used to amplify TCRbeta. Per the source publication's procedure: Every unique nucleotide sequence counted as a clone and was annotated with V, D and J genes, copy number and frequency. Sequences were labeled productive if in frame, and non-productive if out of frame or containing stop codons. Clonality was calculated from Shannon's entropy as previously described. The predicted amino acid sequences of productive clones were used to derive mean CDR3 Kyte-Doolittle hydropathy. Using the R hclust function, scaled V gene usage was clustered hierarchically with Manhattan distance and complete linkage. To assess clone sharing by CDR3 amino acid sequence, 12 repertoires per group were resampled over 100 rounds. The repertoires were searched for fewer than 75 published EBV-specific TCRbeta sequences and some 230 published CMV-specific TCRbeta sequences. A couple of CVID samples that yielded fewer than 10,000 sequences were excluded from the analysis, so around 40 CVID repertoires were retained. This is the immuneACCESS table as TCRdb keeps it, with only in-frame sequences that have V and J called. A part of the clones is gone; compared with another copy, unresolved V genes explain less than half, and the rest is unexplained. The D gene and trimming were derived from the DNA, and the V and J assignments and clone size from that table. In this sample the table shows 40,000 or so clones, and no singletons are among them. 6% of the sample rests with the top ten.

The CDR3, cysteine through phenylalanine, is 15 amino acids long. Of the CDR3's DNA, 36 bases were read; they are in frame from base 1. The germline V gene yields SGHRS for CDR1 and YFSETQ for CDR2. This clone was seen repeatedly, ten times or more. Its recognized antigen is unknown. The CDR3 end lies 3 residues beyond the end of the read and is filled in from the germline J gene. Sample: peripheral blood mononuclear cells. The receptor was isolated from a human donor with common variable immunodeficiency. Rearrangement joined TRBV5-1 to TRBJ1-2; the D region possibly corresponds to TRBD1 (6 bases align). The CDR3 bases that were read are TGCGCCAGCAGCCTACCTGGGGTCCTGCAGGGGGGC. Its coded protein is CASSLPGVLQGG. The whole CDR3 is CASSLPGVLQGGYTF.